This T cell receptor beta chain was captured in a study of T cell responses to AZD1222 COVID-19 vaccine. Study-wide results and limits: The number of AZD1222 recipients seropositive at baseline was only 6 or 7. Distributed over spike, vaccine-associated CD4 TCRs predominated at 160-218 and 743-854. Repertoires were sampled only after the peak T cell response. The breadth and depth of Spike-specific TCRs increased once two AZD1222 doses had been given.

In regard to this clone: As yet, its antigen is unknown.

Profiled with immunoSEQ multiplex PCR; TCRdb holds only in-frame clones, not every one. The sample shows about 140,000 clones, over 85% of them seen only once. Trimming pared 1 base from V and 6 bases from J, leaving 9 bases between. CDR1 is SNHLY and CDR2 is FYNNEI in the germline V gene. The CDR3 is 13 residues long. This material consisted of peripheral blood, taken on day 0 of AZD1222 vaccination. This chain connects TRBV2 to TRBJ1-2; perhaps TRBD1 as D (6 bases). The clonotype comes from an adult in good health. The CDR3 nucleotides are TGTGCCAGCAGTGAAGTCAGGGGCCATGGCTACACCTTC. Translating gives CASSEVRGHGYTF.